This entry concerns a single T cell receptor (beta chain). Its antigen is currently unknown. This record comes from a study of T cells expressing NK-cell markers. General study results and limits: These clonotypes additionally ranked first within the CD3+CD56-NKG2C+ fraction of a few donors.

TCRdb re-called the 5' RACE reads, yielding one record per CDR3 amino acid sequence without DNA. The listing records about 460,000 distinct CDR3 sequences. Germline loops: CDR1 SGHRS, CDR2 YFSETQ. CDR3 length: 16 residues. Input material: blood T cells: a sorted CD56 or NKG2C T cell subset, CD4+ or CD8+ T cells, or bulk PBMC T cells (not recorded which). This chain joins TRBV5-1 and TRBJ2-3; TCRdb's D call, TRBD2, is unchecked because there is no DNA. The TCR was taken from a woman aged 50 to 60 in good health. The CDR3 sequence is CASTRDSRPDTDTQYF.